This T cell receptor beta chain was sequenced for a study of blood T cell repertoires in COVID-19. Study information: In each case, the material was cDNA or gDNA derived from T cells, B-cell-depleted T cells, or PBMCs.

Individuals aged about 18 to 89 years were recruited from fewer than 25 US areas. Participants' reported clinical history set cohort assignment. Unmatched junction bases numbered 10, after V lost 4 bases and J lost 3 bases. Germline V gene data show CDR1 as SGHNT and CDR2 as YYREEE (reference sequence). The length of the CDR3 is 16 residues. Original processing notes: Counts of nucleated cells, estimated from reference gene primer amplification, were obtained. The repertoire was sequenced with immunoSEQ multiplex PCR; TCRdb's copy has only in-frame clones and lacks some. That table supplies the V and J calls and clone size; D and trimming were determined from the DNA. The sample carries about 250,000 clones, roughly 86% recorded once.

The chain couples TRBV5-4 to TRBJ2-3, with 8 bases that match TRBD2. The sequencing input was PBMCs or T cells enriched from blood (not recorded which). The origin of this receptor is a woman in her 30s with acute COVID-19. This CDR3 reads CASSAEAGGETDTQYF. The CDR3 DNA is TGTGCCAGCAGCGCGGAGGCGGGGGGCGAAACAGATACGCAGTATTTT.